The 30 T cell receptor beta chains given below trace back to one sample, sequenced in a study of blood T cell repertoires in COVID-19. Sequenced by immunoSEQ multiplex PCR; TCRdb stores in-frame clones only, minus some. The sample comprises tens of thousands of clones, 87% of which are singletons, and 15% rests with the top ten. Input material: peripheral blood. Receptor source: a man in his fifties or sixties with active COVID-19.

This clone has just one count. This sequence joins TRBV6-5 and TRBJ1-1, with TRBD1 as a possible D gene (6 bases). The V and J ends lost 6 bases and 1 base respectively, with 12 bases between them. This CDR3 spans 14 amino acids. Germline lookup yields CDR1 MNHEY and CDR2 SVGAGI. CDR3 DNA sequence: TGTGCCAGCAGACCGGACAGCTGGAACACTGAAGCTTTCTTT. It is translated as CASRPDSWNTEAFF.

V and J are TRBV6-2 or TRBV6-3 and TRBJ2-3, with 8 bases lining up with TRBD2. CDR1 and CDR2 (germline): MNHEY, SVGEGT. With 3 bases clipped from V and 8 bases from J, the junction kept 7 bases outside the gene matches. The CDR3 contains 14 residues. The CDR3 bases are TGTGCCAGCAGTTATAGCGGGGCCCCGGGTACGCAGTATTTT. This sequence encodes CASSYSGAPGTQYF.

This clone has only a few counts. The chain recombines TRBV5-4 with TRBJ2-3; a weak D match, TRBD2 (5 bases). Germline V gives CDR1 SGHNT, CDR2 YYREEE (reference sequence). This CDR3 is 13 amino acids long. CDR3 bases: TGTGCTACCAACCGGGGTGGGACAGATACGCAGTATTTT. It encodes CATNRGGTDTQYF. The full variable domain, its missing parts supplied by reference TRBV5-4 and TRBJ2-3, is ETGVTQSPTHLIKTRGQQVTLRCSSQSGHNTVSWYQQALGQGPQFIFQYYREEENGRGNFPPRFSGLQFPNYSSELNVNALELDDSALYLCATNRGGTDTQYFGPGTRLTVL.

This CDR3 reads CASIGDTLHNYGYTF. Written as DNA, the CDR3 is TGTGCCAGCATAGGGGACACTCTTCATAACTATGGCTACACCTTC. This sequence joins TRBV2 and TRBJ1-2, with D possibly matching TRBD1 (6 bases). V was pared by 7 bases and J by 1 base, with 16 bases between. CDR3 size: 15 residues. Germline V gives CDR1 SNHLY, CDR2 FYNNEI.

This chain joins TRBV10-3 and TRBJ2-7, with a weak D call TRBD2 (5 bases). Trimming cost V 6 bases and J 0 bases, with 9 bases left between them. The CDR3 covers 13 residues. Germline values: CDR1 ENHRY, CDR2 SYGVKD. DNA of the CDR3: TGTGCCATCAGAGAGCGGAGCTCCTACGAGCAGTACTTC. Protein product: CAIRERSSYEQYF.

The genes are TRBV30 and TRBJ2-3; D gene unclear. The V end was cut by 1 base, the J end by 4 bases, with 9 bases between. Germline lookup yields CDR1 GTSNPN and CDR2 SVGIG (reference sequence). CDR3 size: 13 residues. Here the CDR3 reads CAWSGLSSDTQYF. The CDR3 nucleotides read TGTGCCTGGAGTGGACTCTCTTCAGATACGCAGTATTTT.

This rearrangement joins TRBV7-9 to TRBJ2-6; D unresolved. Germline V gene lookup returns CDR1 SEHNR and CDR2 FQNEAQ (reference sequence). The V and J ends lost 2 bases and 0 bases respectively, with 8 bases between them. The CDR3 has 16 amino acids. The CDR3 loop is CASSLNTRSGANVLTF. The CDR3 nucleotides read TGTGCCAGCAGCTTAAACACCCGCTCTGGGGCCAACGTCCTGACTTTC.

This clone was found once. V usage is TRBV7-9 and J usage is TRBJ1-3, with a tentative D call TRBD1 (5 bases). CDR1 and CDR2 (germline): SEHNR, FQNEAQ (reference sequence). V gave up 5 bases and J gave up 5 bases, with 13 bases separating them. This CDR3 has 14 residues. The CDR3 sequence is CASSERTNRNTIYF. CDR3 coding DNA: TGTGCCAGCAGCGAACGGACAAATAGAAACACCATATATTTT.

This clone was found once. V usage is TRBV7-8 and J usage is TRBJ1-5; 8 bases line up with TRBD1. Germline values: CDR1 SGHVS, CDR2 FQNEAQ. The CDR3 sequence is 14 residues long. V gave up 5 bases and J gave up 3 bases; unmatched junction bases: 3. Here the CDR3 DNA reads TGTGCCAGCAGCGAGGACAGGGCCAATCAGCCCCAGCATTTT. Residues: CASSEDRANQPQHF. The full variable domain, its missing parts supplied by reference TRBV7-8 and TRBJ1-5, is GAGVSQSPRYKVAKRGQDVALRCDPISGHVSLFWYQQALGQGPEFLTYFQNEAQLDKSGLPSDRFFAERPEGSVSTLKIQRTQQEDSAVYLCASSEDRANQPQHFGDGTRLSIL.

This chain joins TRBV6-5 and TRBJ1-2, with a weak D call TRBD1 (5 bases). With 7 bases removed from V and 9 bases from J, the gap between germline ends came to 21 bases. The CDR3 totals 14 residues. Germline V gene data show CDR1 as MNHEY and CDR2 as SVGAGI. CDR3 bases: TGTGCCAGCACTCCTCGGGGGGGAATATGGAGCTACACCTTC. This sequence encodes CASTPRGGIWSYTF.

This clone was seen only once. CDR3 DNA sequence: TGTGCCAGCAGCTCCTCAAGCGGCTACAATGAGCAGTTCTTC. Protein sequence: CASSSSSGYNEQFF. The genes are TRBV6-6 and TRBJ2-1; possibly TRBD2 for D (5 bases). Trimming stripped 6 bases from V and 3 bases from J, with 12 bases between. Per the germline V gene, CDR1 is MNHNY and CDR2 is SVGAGI (reference sequence). There are 14 residues in the CDR3.

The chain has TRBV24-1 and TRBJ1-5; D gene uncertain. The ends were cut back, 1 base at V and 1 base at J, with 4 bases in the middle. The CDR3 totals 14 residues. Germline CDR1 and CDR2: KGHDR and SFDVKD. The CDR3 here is CATSDFPSNQPQHF. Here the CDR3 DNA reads TGTGCCACCAGTGATTTTCCAAGCAATCAGCCCCAGCATTTT.

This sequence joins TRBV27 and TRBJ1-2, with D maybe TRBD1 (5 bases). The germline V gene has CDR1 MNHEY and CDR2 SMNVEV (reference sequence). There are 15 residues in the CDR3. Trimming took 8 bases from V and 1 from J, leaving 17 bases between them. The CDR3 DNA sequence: TGTGCCAGCGCCGCCCTGACCAGGGTTAACTATGGCTACACCTTC. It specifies CASAALTRVNYGYTF.

CDR3: CASTLTGEVEQFF. Here the CDR3 DNA reads TGTGCCAGTACCCTCACCGGGGAGGTTGAGCAGTTCTTC. This sequence joins TRBV19 and TRBJ2-1; D might be TRBD2 (6 bases). The CDR3 is 13 amino acids. Germline assignment: CDR1 LNHDA and CDR2 SQIVND (reference sequence). The V end was cut by 7 bases, the J end by 9 bases, with 16 bases between.

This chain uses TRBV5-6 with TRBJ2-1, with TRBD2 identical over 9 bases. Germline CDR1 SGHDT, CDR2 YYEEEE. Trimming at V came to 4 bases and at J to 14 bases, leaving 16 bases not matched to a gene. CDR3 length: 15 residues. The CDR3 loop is CASSRSASGRLWEFF. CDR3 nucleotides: TGTGCCAGCAGCAGATCGGCCAGCGGGAGGCTTTGGGAGTTCTTC. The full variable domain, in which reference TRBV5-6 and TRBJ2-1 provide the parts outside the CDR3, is DAGVTQSPTHLIKTRGQQVTLRCSPKSGHDTVSWYQQALGQGPQFIFQYYEEEERQRGNFPDRFSGHQFPNYSSELNVNALLLGDSALYLCASSRSASGRLWEFFGPGTRLTVL.

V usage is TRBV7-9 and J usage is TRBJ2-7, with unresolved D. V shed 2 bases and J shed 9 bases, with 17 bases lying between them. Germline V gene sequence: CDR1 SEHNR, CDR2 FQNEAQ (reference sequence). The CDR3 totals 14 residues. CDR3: CASSLSVPNHGQYF. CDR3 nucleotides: TGTGCCAGCAGCTTATCGGTTCCGAACCACGGGCAGTACTTC.

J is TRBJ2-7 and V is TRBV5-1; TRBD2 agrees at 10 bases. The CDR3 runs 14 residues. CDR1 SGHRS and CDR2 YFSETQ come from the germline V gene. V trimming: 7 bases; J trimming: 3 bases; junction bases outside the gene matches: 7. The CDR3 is CASGTGLADYEQYF. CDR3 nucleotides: TGCGCCAGCGGAACAGGACTAGCGGACTACGAGCAGTACTTC.

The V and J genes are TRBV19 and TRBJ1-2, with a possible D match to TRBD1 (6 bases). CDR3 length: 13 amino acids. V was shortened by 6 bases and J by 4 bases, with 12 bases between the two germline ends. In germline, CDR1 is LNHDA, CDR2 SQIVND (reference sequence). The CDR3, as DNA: TGTGCCAGTAGAACTCGGACAGCCTATGGCTACACCTTC. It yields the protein CASRTRTAYGYTF.

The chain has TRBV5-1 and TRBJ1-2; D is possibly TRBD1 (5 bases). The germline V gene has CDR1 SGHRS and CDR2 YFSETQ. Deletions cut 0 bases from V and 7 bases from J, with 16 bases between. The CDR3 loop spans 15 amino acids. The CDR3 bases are TGCGCCAGCAGCTTGGAGGGGCAGGGCCAGAGTGGCTACACCTTC. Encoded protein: CASSLEGQGQSGYTF.

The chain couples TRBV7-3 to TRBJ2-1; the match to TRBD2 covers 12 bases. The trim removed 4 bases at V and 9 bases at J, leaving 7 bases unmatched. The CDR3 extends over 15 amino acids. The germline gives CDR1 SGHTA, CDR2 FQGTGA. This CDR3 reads CASSSRLAGVTEQFF. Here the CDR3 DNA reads TGTGCCAGCAGCTCACGACTAGCGGGAGTAACTGAGCAGTTCTTC. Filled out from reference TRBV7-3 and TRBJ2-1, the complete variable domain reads GAGVSQTPSNKVTEKGKYVELRCDPISGHTALYWYRQSLGQGPEFLIYFQGTGAADDSGLPNDRFFAVRPEGSVSTLKIQRTERGDSAVYLCASSSRLAGVTEQFFGPGTRLTVL.

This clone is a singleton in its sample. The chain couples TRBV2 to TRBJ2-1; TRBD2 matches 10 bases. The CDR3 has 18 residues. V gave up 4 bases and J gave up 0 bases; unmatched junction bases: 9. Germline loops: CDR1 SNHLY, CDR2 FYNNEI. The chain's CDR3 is CASSGRLAGTLSYNEQFF. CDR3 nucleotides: TGTGCCAGCAGTGGTCGACTAGCGGGTACTCTCTCCTACAATGAGCAGTTCTTC.

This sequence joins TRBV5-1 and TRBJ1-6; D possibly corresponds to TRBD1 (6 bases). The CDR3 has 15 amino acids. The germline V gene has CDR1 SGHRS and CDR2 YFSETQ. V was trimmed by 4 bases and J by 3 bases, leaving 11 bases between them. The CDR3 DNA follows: TGCGCCAGCAGCGAAAGGGGGAACTATAATTCACCCCTCCACTTT. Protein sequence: CASSERGNYNSPLHF.

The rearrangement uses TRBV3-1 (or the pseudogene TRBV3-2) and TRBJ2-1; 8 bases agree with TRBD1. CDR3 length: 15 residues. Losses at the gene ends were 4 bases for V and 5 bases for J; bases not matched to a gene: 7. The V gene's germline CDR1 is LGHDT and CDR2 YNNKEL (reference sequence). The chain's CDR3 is CASSPRDRKNNEQFF. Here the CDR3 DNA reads TGTGCCAGCAGCCCTCGGGACAGGAAAAACAATGAGCAGTTCTTC.

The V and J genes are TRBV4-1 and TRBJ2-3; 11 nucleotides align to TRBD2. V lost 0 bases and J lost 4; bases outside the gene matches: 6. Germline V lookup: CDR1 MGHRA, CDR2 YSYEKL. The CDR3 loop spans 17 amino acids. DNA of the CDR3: TGCGCCAGCAGCCAAGAGAGTAGCGGGGGGGCCCCAGATACGCAGTATTTT. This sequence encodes CASSQESSGGAPDTQYF.

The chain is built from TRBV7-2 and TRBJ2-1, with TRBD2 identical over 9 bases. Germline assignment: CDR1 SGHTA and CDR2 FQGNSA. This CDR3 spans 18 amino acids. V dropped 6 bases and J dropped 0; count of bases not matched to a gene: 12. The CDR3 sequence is CASSRRLSGGSSYNEQFF. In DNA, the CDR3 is TGTGCCAGCAGTCGACGACTGAGCGGGGGGTCCTCCTACAATGAGCAGTTCTTC.

CDR3: CASSGQGTRGPLHF. CDR3 sequence (DNA): TGTGCCAGCAGTGGGCAGGGAACGCGGGGACCTCTCCACTTT. The genes are TRBV2 and TRBJ1-6; tentative D call: TRBD1 (5 bases). The CDR3 has 14 amino acids. Germline V gives CDR1 SNHLY, CDR2 FYNNEI. With 4 bases removed from V and 16 bases from J, the gap between germline ends came to 20 bases. Supplemented by reference TRBV2 and TRBJ1-6, the full variable domain reads EPEVTQTPSHQVTQMGQEVILRCVPISNHLYFYWYRQILGQKVEFLVSFYNNEISEKSEIFDDQFSVERPDGSNFTLKIRSTKLEDSAMYFCASSGQGTRGPLHFGNGTRLTVT.

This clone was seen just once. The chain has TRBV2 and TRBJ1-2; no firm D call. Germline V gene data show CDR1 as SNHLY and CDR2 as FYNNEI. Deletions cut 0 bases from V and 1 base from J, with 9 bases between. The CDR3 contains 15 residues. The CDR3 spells CASSEAGDLNYGYTF. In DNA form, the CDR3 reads TGTGCCAGCAGTGAAGCCGGAGACCTTAACTATGGCTACACCTTC.

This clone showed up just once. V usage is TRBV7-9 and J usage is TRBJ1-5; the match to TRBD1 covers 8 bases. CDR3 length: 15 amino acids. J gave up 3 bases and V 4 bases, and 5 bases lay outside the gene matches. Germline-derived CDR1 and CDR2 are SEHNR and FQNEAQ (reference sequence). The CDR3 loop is CASSSGQGSNQPQHF. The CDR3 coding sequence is TGTGCCAGCAGCTCCGGACAGGGCTCCAATCAGCCCCAGCATTTT.

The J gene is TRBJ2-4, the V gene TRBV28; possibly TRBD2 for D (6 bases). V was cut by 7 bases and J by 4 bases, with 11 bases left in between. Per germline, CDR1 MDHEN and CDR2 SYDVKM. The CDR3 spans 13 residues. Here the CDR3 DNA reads TGTGCCAGCAACCTGGGGGGAAAAAACATTCAGTACTTC. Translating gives CASNLGGKNIQYF.

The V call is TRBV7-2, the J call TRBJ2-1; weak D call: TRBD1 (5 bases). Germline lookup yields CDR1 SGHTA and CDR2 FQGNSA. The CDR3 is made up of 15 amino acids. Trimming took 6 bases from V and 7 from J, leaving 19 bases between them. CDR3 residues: CASSPIIFRGNEQFF. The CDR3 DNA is TGTGCCAGCAGTCCCATCATCTTTAGGGGTAATGAGCAGTTCTTC.